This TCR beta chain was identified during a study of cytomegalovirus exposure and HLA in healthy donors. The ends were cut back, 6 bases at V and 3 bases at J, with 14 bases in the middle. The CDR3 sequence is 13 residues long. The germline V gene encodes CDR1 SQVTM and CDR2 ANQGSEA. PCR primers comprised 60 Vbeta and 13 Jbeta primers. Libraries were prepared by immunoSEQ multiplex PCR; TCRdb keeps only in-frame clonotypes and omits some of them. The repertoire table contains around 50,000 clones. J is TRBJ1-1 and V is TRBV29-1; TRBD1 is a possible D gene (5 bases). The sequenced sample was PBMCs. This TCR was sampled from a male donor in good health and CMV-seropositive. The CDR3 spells CSVHTGVDTEAFF. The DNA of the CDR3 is TGCAGCGTCCACACGGGGGTGGACACTGAAGCTTTCTTT.